The present T cell receptor (beta chain) was sequenced within a study of human T cells and chemical hapten exposure. Looking at the study overall: Small differences in pooled library volume mainly drove the variation in TCR yields per sample.

As to time point: healthy volunteer bleed at 6 weeks. Unfractionated whole blood yielded the extracted total RNA. Via MiXCR, TCRdb re-called the RACE reads, giving one row per CDR3 protein. Found here are about 77,000 distinct CDR3 sequences, 8.6% of them singletons; the top ten hold about 1.7%. In its sample, this clonotype was seen a few times. The length of the CDR3 is 17 residues. Germline V gene sequence: CDR1 KGHSH, CDR2 LQKENI. The V gene end was trimmed by 3 bases and the J gene end by 4 bases; junction bases not matched to a gene: 10. The TCR sequence derives from a female donor in good health. Some clones in this sample may be carry-over from other donors' samples. The chain combines TRBV18 with TRBJ1-1; 11 bases are shared with TRBD1. The sequenced sample consisted of whole blood. The CDR3 nucleotides read TGTGCCAGCTCACCCCCGAGGACAGGGGGCCGGGCCACTGAAGCTTTCTTT. Amino acid sequence: CASSPPRTGGRATEAFF.